This T cell receptor (beta chain) was identified during a study of blood T cell repertoires in COVID-19. Study-level information: The analysed material was cDNA or gDNA that came from T cells, B-cell-depleted T cells, or PBMCs.

CDR1 and CDR2 from the germline V gene are LGHDT and YNNKEL (reference sequence). Trimming removed 4 bases from V and 1 base from J; junction bases left unmatched: 0. The CDR3 is made up of 14 amino acids. TCRdb's copy holds only in-frame clones and misses some; the assay was immunoSEQ multiplex PCR. The sample contains about 40,000 clones, around nine tenths of which appear only once. J is TRBJ2-3 and V is TRBV3-1 (or the pseudogene TRBV3-2), with 9 bases identical to TRBD2. This sequence was found in a woman aged 70-85 years with acute or convalescent COVID-19. The specimen was peripheral blood. The CDR3 DNA sequence: TGTGCCAGCAGCCGACTAGCGGGCACAGATACGCAGTATTTT. This gives the protein CASSRLAGTDTQYF.